This entry lists 8 T cell receptor beta chains sequenced from one sample in a study of blood T cell repertoires in COVID-19 (dated by TCRdb to about 2020). Libraries came from the immunoSEQ multiplex PCR assay. Drawn from immuneACCESS, this table holds only the in-frame rearrangements with V and J called that TCRdb kept. Clones are partly lost; checked studies trace under half to an unresolved V gene and leave the rest unexplained. Across this sample there are 270,000 or so clones, with around 85% seen only once. Clones ranked in the top ten supply 12% of the sample. The specimen sequenced was peripheral blood. These receptors were obtained from a woman aged 25-40 years with COVID-19, enrolled during active disease.

J is TRBJ2-7 and V is TRBV7-9, with D perhaps TRBD2 (5 bases). The CDR3 totals 12 residues. From germline, CDR1 is SEHNR and CDR2 FQNEAQ (reference sequence). The V and J ends lost 4 bases and 5 bases respectively, with 9 bases between them. The chain's CDR3 is CASSSDLNEQYF. CDR3 nucleotides: TGTGCCAGCAGCTCGGACTTAAACGAGCAGTACTTC.

The chain carries TRBV10-3 and TRBJ2-2; the D gene is possibly TRBD2 (6 bases). The CDR3 is made up of 16 amino acids. CDR1 ENHRY and CDR2 SYGVKD come from the germline V gene. V lost 8 bases and J 4 bases, leaving 20 bases between the germline ends. The CDR3 DNA sequence: TGTGCCATCCCTGCAAGCGGGTTTAAGGTCACCGGGGAGCTGTTTTTT. Protein product: CAIPASGFKVTGELFF.

The genes are TRBV7-4 and TRBJ1-5; TRBD1 aligns across 7 bases. The length of the CDR3 is 18 residues. V lost 5 bases to trimming and J lost 2 bases; unmatched junction nucleotides: 15. Germline V gives CDR1 SGHVT, CDR2 SQSDAQ. The CDR3 loop is CASSPPDNHRGGNQPQHF. The CDR3 coding sequence is TGTGCCAGCAGCCCCCCGGATAATCACAGGGGAGGCAATCAGCCCCAGCATTTT.

The chain combines TRBV2 with TRBJ1-3; 7 positions agree with TRBD1. The CDR3 runs to 14 residues. Trimming removed 8 bases from V and 0 bases from J; junction bases left unmatched: 4. The germline V gene encodes CDR1 SNHLY and CDR2 FYNNEI. The CDR3 nucleotides are TGTGCCAGCTGGGACAGACACTCTGGAAACACCATATATTTT. Protein: CASWDRHSGNTIYF.

This rearrangement joins TRBV6-6 to TRBJ1-4, with a weak D call TRBD1 (6 bases). Trimming pared 4 bases from V and 5 bases from J, leaving 17 bases between. The CDR3 loop spans 16 amino acids. Germline CDR1 is MNHNY and CDR2 is SVGAGI (reference sequence). CDR3 bases: TGTGCCAGCAGTTTTTGGGGGGGAAGGGGGAATGAAAAACTGTTTTTT. Translating it yields CASSFWGGRGNEKLFF.

V usage is TRBV27 and J usage is TRBJ2-5; the D is unclear. The CDR3 has 13 amino acids. Germline V CDR1 and CDR2: MNHEY, SMNVEV (reference sequence). V lost 2 bases, J lost 1 base, and 5 bases lay in between. The CDR3 loop reads CASSLASQETQYF. The CDR3, as DNA: TGTGCCAGCAGTTTAGCGAGCCAAGAGACCCAGTACTTC.

Only a few counts were recorded for this clone. V gene TRBV7-9 combines with J gene TRBJ2-5, with D perhaps matching TRBD2 (5 bases). CDR1 is SEHNR and CDR2 is FQNEAQ in the germline V gene (reference sequence). The CDR3 consists of 16 residues. V lost 5 bases and J 5 bases, leaving 21 bases between the germline ends. The CDR3 region is CASSHGPGLLSETQYF. The CDR3 DNA reads TGTGCCAGCAGCCACGGTCCCGGACTTTTATCCGAGACCCAGTACTTC. Using reference TRBV7-9 and TRBJ2-5 for the parts outside the CDR3, the full variable domain is DTGVSQNPRHKITKRGQNVTFRCDPISEHNRLYWYRQTLGQGPEFLTYFQNEAQLEKSRLLSDRFSAERPKGSFSTLEIQRTEQGDSAMYLCASSHGPGLLSETQYFGPGTRLLVL.

This chain links TRBV11-2 with TRBJ2-3; 8 nucleotides agree with TRBD2. The CDR3 spans 17 residues. The V gene's germline CDR1 is SGHAT and CDR2 FQNNGV. With V trimmed by 3 bases and J by 0 bases, 8 bases remained unmatched. The CDR3, as DNA: TGTGCCAGCAGCTTCAACGGGGGGGTTTTTAGCACAGATACGCAGTATTTT. It yields the protein CASSFNGGVFSTDTQYF.